The clone carrying this T cell receptor (beta chain) was observed once. Germline loops: CDR1 KGHDR, CDR2 SFDVKD. V lost 4 bases to trimming and J lost 3 bases, with 6 bases between them. The CDR3 spans 14 residues. This specimen belongs to a study of T cells in Graves' hyperthyroidism and ophthalmopathy. Template material for amplifying TCR beta CDR3 regions consisted of RNA transcripts. When the TCR CDR3 underwent first-round RT-PCR, the HTBI primer set was used. TCRdb reprocessed the multiplex PCR reads with MiXCR, giving one entry per CDR3 protein. The sample carries about 760,000 distinct CDR3 sequences, approximately 36% recorded once.

Material: blood. J is TRBJ2-6 and V is TRBV24-1; D possibly corresponds to TRBD1 (6 bases). This TCR was recovered from a woman in her forties with Graves' hyperthyroidism. The CDR3 DNA follows: TGTGCCACCAGTGAGACAGGTGGGGCCAACGTCCTGACTTTC. Translation: CATSETGGANVLTF.